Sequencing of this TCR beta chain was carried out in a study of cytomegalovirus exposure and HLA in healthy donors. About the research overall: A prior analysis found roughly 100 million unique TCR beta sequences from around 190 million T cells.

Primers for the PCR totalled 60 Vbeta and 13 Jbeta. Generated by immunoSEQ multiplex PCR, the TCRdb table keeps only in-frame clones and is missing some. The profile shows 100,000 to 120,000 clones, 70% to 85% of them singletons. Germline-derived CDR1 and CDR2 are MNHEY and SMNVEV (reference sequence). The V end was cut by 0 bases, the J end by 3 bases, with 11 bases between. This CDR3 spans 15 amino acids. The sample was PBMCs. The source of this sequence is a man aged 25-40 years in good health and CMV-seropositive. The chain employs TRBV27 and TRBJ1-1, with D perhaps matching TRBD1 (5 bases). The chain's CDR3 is CASSLSRQPDTEAFF. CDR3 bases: TGTGCCAGCAGTTTATCGCGACAGCCAGACACTGAAGCTTTCTTT.